A selection of T cell receptor beta chains follows, all from one sample in a study of response to subunit inactivated influenza vaccine. TCRdb fed the RT-PCR reads into MiXCR, producing one record per CDR3 protein. The sample includes almost 600,000 distinct CDR3 sequences, less than 15% seen only once; the top ten take over 8.5%. Sequenced here: PBMCs from blood, sampled approximately 13 days after vaccination. These receptors were taken from a man in his fifties who received an inactivated influenza vaccine. Both conserved end residues are trimmed from each CDR3.

j_call | v_call | cdr3_aa
TRBJ2-1 | TRBV2 | ASRVVAGTGNEQF
TRBJ2-7 | TRBV5-6 | ASSYWTGAYEQY
TRBJ2-5 | TRBV20-1 | SAITGGETQY
TRBJ1-2 | TRBV6-2/TRBV6-3 | ASSPPGSSNYGYT
TRBJ2-1 | TRBV9 | ASSAPGTGGGEQF
TRBJ1-2 | TRBV12-3/TRBV12-4 | ASSFAGRGHGGYT
TRBJ2-5 | TRBV9 | ASSVVADGTQY
TRBJ2-1 | TRBV20-1 | SARDPSGGVGNEQF
TRBJ2-5 | TRBV5-4 | ASSPQELAGQETQY
TRBJ2-1 | TRBV24-1 | ATSDLSGEGRNEQF
TRBJ2-5 | TRBV5-1 | ASSPDGQETQY
TRBJ2-2 | TRBV20-1 | SGMFGSGASNTGELF
TRBJ2-2 | TRBV29-1 | SAISETNTGELF
TRBJ2-2 | TRBV28 | ASALAGVFTGELF
TRBJ2-7 | TRBV10-3 | AISESSGKGYEQY
TRBJ2-1 | TRBV12-3/TRBV12-4 | ASSNLAGGSNEQF
TRBJ2-1 | TRBV7-2 | ASNKAGGRDEQF
TRBJ1-1 | TRBV9 | ASSVGNQGGVAF
TRBJ2-7 | TRBV2 | ASRSRDSGYEQY
TRBJ2-7 | TRBV20-1 | SATFGEQY
TRBJ2-5 | TRBV7-2 | ASSVSVLETQY
TRBJ2-6 | TRBV28 | ASSLRGTSGANVLT